This T cell receptor beta chain was retrieved from a study of T cell changes during pregnancy in multiple sclerosis. The CDR3 has 13 amino acids. Germline trimming cut 4 bases from V and 10 bases from J; bases unmatched to any gene: 6. Looked up from germline, CDR1 is MNHEY and CDR2 is SVGAGI. Using immunoSEQ multiplex PCR, the repertoire was profiled, and TCRdb retains in-frame clones only, with some absent. The data hold 40,000 or so clones, with more than 70% observed a single time. Sequences were derived from CD8+ T cells from peripheral blood mononuclear cells, sampled in the first trimester of pregnancy. This clonotype was obtained from a female donor with multiple sclerosis, enrolled in a pregnancy study. J is TRBJ1-1 and V is TRBV6-5, with 10 positions matching TRBD1. The DNA of the CDR3 is TGTGCCAGCAGTTCTGAAGACAGGGGGCGAGCTTTCTTT. Amino acids: CASSSEDRGRAFF.